This TCR beta chain was identified during a study of shared clonotypes between healthy human individuals. Study outcomes and limitations: Although depth was large, rarefaction showed that sequencing of the sorted subsets was incomplete.

Points on this clone: Its antigen is not known.

The table came from immunoSEQ multiplex PCR; TCRdb's copy has only in-frame clones and leaves some out. The profile shows over a million clones, around 97% of them singletons. This CDR3 is built from 15 residues. Trimming left V 1 base short and J 4 bases short, with 14 bases between. CDR1 SGHNT and CDR2 YYREEE come from the germline V gene (reference sequence). Sequenced material: naive CD4+ T cells sorted from blood. Subset: CD45RA+ positively selected. The sequence derives from a man younger than 40 in good health. J is TRBJ2-5 and V is TRBV5-4; D unresolved. CDR3 in amino acids: CASSLLALDGETQYF. CDR3 bases: TGTGCCAGCAGCTTGCTGGCGTTGGACGGAGAGACCCAGTACTTC.